What follows are 21 T cell receptor beta chains derived from one specimen sequenced in a study of T cell repertoires in cytomegalovirus infection. From the reads, TCRdb called clonotypes with MiXCR, one entry per CDR3 protein. The data hold some 270,000 distinct CDR3 sequences, with over 15% observed a single time. Material: CD8+ T cells from PBMCs. These receptors originate from a human donor in good health (CMV status not recorded). Some clones in this sample may be carry-over from other donors' samples.

The sample holds many counts of this clonotype. The chain recombines TRBV7-9 with TRBJ2-5; possibly TRBD1 for D (5 bases). The CDR3 totals 11 residues. The V end lost 3 bases, the J end lost 10 bases, and 9 bases lay between the germline ends. The V gene's germline CDR1 is SEHNR and CDR2 FQNEAQ (reference sequence). The CDR3 nucleotides read TGTGCCAGCAGCTTCCAAGGGGACCAGTACTTC. Amino acids: CASSFQGDQYF. The full variable domain, its missing parts supplied by reference TRBV7-9 and TRBJ2-5, is DTGVSQNPRHKITKRGQNVTFRCDPISEHNRLYWYRQTLGQGPEFLTYFQNEAQLEKSRLLSDRFSAERPKGSFSTLEIQRTEQGDSAMYLCASSFQGDQYFGPGTRLLVL.

This clonotype came up many times. V usage is TRBV6-5 and J usage is TRBJ1-1; D may be TRBD1 (5 bases). Germline V gene sequence: CDR1 MNHEY, CDR2 SVGAGI. V shed 3 bases and J shed 5 bases, with 10 bases lying between them. CDR3 length: 13 amino acids. The CDR3 nucleotides read TGTGCCAGCAGTTATTTGGAGGGGACTGAAGCTTTCTTT. Its translation is CASSYLEGTEAFF.

The V gene is TRBV28, the J gene TRBJ2-1; 8 bases are a match to TRBD1. J lost 3 bases, V lost 1 base, and 8 bases had no gene match. The germline CDR1 and CDR2 sequences are MDHEN and SYDVKM. The CDR3 contains 17 residues. CDR3 residues: CASSLLIGQGNYNEQFF. CDR3 coding DNA: TGTGCCAGCAGTTTATTAATCGGACAGGGAAACTACAATGAGCAGTTCTTC.

This clonotype was observed at least ten times. The chain is built from TRBV7-9 and TRBJ1-2; D is uncertain. CDR3 length equals 13 residues. The V and J ends lost 0 bases and 4 bases respectively, with 6 bases between them. Germline V gives CDR1 SEHNR, CDR2 FQNEAQ (reference sequence). The CDR3 is CASSLAGFYGYTF. The CDR3 bases are TGTGCCAGCAGCTTAGCAGGGTTCTATGGCTACACCTTC. Variable domain in full (rest from reference TRBV7-9 and TRBJ1-2): DTGVSQNPRHKITKRGQNVTFRCDPISEHNRLYWYRQTLGQGPEFLTYFQNEAQLEKSRLLSDRFSAERPKGSFSTLEIQRTEQGDSAMYLCASSLAGFYGYTFGSGTRLTVV.

This clonotype came up many times. The chain employs TRBV4-1 and TRBJ2-1; 9 bases are shared with TRBD1. Germline V CDR1 and CDR2: MGHRA, YSYEKL. The CDR3 totals 16 residues. The trim removed 0 bases at V and 3 bases at J, leaving 3 bases unmatched. CDR3 bases: TGCGCCAGCAGCCAAGATGGGACAGGGCTCTACAATGAGCAGTTCTTC. Amino acid sequence: CASSQDGTGLYNEQFF.

This clonotype was counted only a few times. The chain carries TRBV5-6 and TRBJ2-3; D perhaps matches TRBD1 (5 bases). The CDR3 sequence is 16 residues long. V was clipped by 2 bases and J by 2 bases, with 15 bases between them. From germline, CDR1 is SGHDT and CDR2 YYEEEE. CDR3 protein: CASSFKGRKVTDTQYF. For the CDR3, the DNA is TGTGCCAGCAGCTTCAAGGGGCGGAAAGTCACAGATACGCAGTATTTT. The full variable domain, its missing parts supplied by reference TRBV5-6 and TRBJ2-3, is DAGVTQSPTHLIKTRGQQVTLRCSPKSGHDTVSWYQQALGQGPQFIFQYYEEEERQRGNFPDRFSGHQFPNYSSELNVNALLLGDSALYLCASSFKGRKVTDTQYFGPGTRLTVL.

This rearrangement joins TRBV2 to TRBJ1-2, with D possibly matching TRBD1 (6 bases). Germline CDR1 and CDR2: SNHLY and FYNNEI. The V end lost 0 bases, the J end lost 6 bases, and 14 bases lay between the germline ends. The CDR3 loop spans 15 amino acids. CDR3 nucleotides: TGTGCCAGCAGTGAAGCGCTTCAAGGGGGGAATGGCTACACCTTC. The encoded protein is CASSEALQGGNGYTF.

At least ten counts were recorded for this clonotype. J is TRBJ2-1 and V is TRBV6-2 or TRBV6-3; 7 positions match TRBD2. This CDR3 contains 14 residues. The ends lost 2 bases at V and 2 bases at J; junction bases unmatched: 0. Germline V gene sequence: CDR1 MNHEY, CDR2 SVGEGT. The CDR3, as DNA: TGTGCCAGCAGTTACGGGGGGGCCTACAATGAGCAGTTCTTC. Its translation is CASSYGGAYNEQFF.

This clonotype was seen many times. The V call is TRBV29-1, the J call TRBJ2-1; weak D call: TRBD2 (6 bases). Germline V gene data show CDR1 as SQVTM and CDR2 as ANQGSEA. Trimming left V 6 bases short and J 7 bases short, with 16 bases between. This CDR3 has 13 amino acids. The CDR3 reads CSVRRDASNEQFF. The CDR3 bases are TGCAGCGTGAGGAGGGACGCTTCGAATGAGCAGTTCTTC.

The chain uses TRBV28 and TRBJ2-2; TRBD1 matches 7 bases. Germline-derived CDR1 and CDR2 are MDHEN and SYDVKM. Trimming removed 5 bases from V and 1 base from J; junction bases left unmatched: 7. The CDR3 has 16 residues. CDR3 sequence reads: CASSTYGQENTGELFF. The DNA of the CDR3 is TGTGCCAGCAGTACGTACGGACAGGAGAACACCGGGGAGCTGTTTTTT.

This clonotype showed up many times. The chain recombines TRBV7-2 with TRBJ1-1; TRBD1 matches at 9 bases. CDR1 is SGHTA, CDR2 FQGNSA, per germline. V shed 6 bases, J shed 0 bases, and the junction held 11 bases outside the gene matches. The CDR3 has 17 amino acids. The CDR3 DNA is TGTGCCAGCAGTCAATGGGACAGGGACCCTCTGAACACTGAAGCTTTCTTT. Amino acids: CASSQWDRDPLNTEAFF. The whole variable domain, filled in from reference TRBV7-2 and TRBJ1-1, reads GAGVSQSPSNKVTEKGKDVELRCDPISGHTALYWYRQSLGQGLEFLIYFQGNSAPDKSGLPSDRFSAERTGGSVSTLTIQRTQQEDSAVYLCASSQWDRDPLNTEAFFGQGTRLTVV.

This clonotype was seen a few times. The rearrangement joins TRBV5-1 to TRBJ1-1; TRBD1 is a possible D gene (5 bases). The germline V gene has CDR1 SGHRS and CDR2 YFSETQ. The CDR3 covers 16 residues. V was shortened by 3 bases and J by 1 base, with 16 bases between the two germline ends. The CDR3 loop reads CASSSILSQGNTEAFF. The CDR3, as DNA: TGCGCCAGCAGCTCAATACTAAGCCAGGGGAACACTGAAGCTTTCTTT.

As for this clonotype: An end of the junction does not agree with germline; a read error may underlie this. V is TRBV25-1 and J is TRBJ2-5; tentatively, D is TRBD1 or TRBD2 (6 bases each). The CDR3 is made up of 12 amino acids. Germline loops: CDR1 MGHDK, CDR2 SYGVNS. CDR3 sequence: CATKRGVATHYF. CDR3 DNA: TGTGCCACCAAAAGGGGGGTAGCGACCCATTACTTC.

Many counts were recorded for this clonotype. J is TRBJ1-3 and V is TRBV7-2; D may be TRBD1 (6 bases). The CDR3 is made up of 17 amino acids. In germline, CDR1 is SGHTA, CDR2 FQGNSA. The V end was cut by 5 bases, the J end by 0 bases, with 17 bases between. The CDR3: CASSPLSRGPSGNTIYF. The DNA of the CDR3 is TGTGCCAGCAGCCCTCTTTCCAGGGGACCCTCTGGAAACACCATATATTTT.

This clonotype was seen more than once but under ten times. J is TRBJ1-5 and V is TRBV28; D is ambiguous. CDR3 length equals 15 residues. Germline V gene sequence: CDR1 MDHEN, CDR2 SYDVKM. Trimming stripped 2 bases from V and 6 bases from J, with 14 bases between. CDR3 DNA sequence: TGTGCCAGCAGTTTAGGTGGCCCCATCGGTCAGCCCCAGCATTTT. Protein product: CASSLGGPIGQPQHF.

This clonotype was observed at least ten times. V and J are TRBV5-6 and TRBJ1-2; D is uncertain. CDR3 length: 12 amino acids. The germline V and J ends were trimmed by 4 bases and 3 bases, with 7 bases remaining between them. CDR1 and CDR2 from the germline V gene are SGHDT and YYEEEE. The DNA for the CDR3 is TGTGCCAGCAGCAACAACGACTATGGCTACACCTTC. Protein: CASSNNDYGYTF.

This clonotype was recorded at least ten times. This chain connects TRBV7-8 to TRBJ1-5; D unclear. In germline, CDR1 is SGHVS, CDR2 FQNEAQ. V was trimmed by 1 base and J by 6 bases, leaving 16 bases between them. This CDR3 spans 16 amino acids. CDR3 in amino acids: CASSLGSMEVPQPQHF. The CDR3, as DNA: TGTGCCAGCAGCTTAGGGTCGATGGAGGTCCCTCAGCCCCAGCATTTT.

This clonotype showed up just a few times. The chain has TRBV12-3 or TRBV12-4 and TRBJ2-1; D is possibly TRBD2 (6 bases). Trimming removed 8 bases from V and 0 bases from J, with 8 bases in between. The CDR3 is made up of 13 amino acids. The CDR3 loop reads CASGGSSYNEQFF. CDR3 in DNA: TGTGCCAGCGGAGGGAGCTCCTACAATGAGCAGTTCTTC.

This clonotype was seen many times. The chain uses TRBV7-6 and TRBJ2-7, with 8 bases fitting TRBD2. Germline lookup yields CDR1 SGHVS and CDR2 FNYEAQ. The junction had 4 bases not matched to a gene; V was cut back by 3 bases and J by 3 bases. This CDR3 spans 14 amino acids. In nucleotides, the CDR3 is TGTGCCAGCAGCTTGACGGGGGGGGTCTACGAGCAGTACTTC. Translated: CASSLTGGVYEQYF.

The chain is built from TRBV25-1 and TRBJ2-2, with TRBD1 matching 7 bases. Germline lookup yields CDR1 MGHDK and CDR2 SYGVNS. The V segment lost 3 bases and the J segment 5 bases; nucleotides outside the gene matches: 12. CDR3 length: 17 residues. In DNA, the CDR3 is TGTGCCAGCAGTGACCATCACGGGACAGATAAAACCGGGGAGCTGTTTTTT. As protein: CASSDHHGTDKTGELFF.

In the case of this clonotype: One junction end disagrees with the germline gene, perhaps due to a read error. The CDR3 region is CASSSSGHYEHYF. CDR3 in DNA: TGTGCCAGCAGCTCTAGCGGTCACTACGAGCACTACTTC. The J gene is TRBJ2-7, the V gene TRBV5-4; 7 nucleotides agree with TRBD2. CDR1 is SGHNT, CDR2 YYREEE, per germline (reference sequence). The CDR3 runs to 13 residues.